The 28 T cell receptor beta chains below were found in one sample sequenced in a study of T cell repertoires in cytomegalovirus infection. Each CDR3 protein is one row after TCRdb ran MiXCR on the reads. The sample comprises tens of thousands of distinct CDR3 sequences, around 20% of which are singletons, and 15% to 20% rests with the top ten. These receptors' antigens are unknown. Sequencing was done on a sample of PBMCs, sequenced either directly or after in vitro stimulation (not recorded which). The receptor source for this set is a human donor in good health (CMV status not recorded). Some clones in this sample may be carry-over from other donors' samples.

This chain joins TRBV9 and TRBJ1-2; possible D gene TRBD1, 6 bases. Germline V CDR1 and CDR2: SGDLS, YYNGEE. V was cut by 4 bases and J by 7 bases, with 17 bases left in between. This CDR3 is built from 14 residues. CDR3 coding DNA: TGTGCCAGCAGCTTACCCGCGGGGGCGAGTGGCTACACCTTC. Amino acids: CASSLPAGASGYTF.

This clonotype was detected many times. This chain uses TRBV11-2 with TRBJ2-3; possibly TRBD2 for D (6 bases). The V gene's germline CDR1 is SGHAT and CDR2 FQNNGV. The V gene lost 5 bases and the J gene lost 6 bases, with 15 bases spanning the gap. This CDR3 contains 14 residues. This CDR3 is CASSKLAGGDTQYF. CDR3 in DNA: TGTGCCAGCAGCAAACTAGCTGGGGGGGATACGCAGTATTTT.

CDR3 nucleotides: TGTGCCAGCTCCCCTAGGGCCAGCGGGAGGGCTGGCAATGAGCAGTTCTTC. Encoded protein: CASSPRASGRAGNEQFF. J is TRBJ2-1 and V is TRBV18, with TRBD2 matching over 10 bases. Germline CDR1 reads KGHSH; CDR2 reads LQKENI. This CDR3 contains 17 residues. With V trimmed by 6 bases and J by 6 bases, 14 bases remained unmatched.

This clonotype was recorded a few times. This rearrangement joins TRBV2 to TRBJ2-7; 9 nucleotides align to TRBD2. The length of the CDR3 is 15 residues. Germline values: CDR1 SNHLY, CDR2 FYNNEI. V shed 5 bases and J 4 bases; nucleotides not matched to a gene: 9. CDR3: CASSYLSGSVYEQYF. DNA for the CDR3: TGTGCCAGCAGTTACCTTAGCGGGAGTGTGTACGAGCAGTACTTC.

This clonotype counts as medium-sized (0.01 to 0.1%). For the CDR3, the DNA is TGTGCCAGCAGGGGCCTCTCAGAGACCCAGTACTTC. It yields the protein CASRGLSETQYF. The chain joins TRBV7-9 to TRBJ2-5; D not certain. V dropped 6 bases and J dropped 4 bases, with 9 bases sitting between them. Looked up from germline, CDR1 is SEHNR and CDR2 is FQNEAQ (reference sequence). The CDR3 extends over 12 amino acids.

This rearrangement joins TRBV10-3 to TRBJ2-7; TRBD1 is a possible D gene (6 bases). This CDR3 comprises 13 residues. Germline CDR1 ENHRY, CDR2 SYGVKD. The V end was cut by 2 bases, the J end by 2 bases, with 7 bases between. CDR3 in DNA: TGTGCCATCAGTGAGGGGGGCCCCTACGAGCAGTACTTC. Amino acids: CAISEGGPYEQYF.

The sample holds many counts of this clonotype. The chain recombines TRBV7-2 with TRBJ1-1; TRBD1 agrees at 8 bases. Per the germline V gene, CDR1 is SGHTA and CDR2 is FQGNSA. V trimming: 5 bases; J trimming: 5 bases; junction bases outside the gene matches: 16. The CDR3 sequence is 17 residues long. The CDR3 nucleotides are TGTGCCAGCAGCCAAAGACAGGGGTTTAAAGTTGGTACTGAAGCTTTCTTT. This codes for CASSQRQGFKVGTEAFF.

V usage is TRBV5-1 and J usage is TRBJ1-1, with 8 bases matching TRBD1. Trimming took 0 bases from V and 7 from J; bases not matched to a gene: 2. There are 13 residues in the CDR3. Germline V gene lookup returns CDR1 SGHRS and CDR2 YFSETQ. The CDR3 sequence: CASSLGTGLEAFF. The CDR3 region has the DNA TGCGCCAGCAGCTTGGGGACAGGGCTTGAAGCTTTCTTT.

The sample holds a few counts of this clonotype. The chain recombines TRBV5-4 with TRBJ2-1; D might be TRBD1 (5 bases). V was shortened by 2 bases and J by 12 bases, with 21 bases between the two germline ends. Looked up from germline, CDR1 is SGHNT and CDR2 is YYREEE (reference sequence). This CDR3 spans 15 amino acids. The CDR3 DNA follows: TGTGCCAGCAGCTTCCCTTCTGGGGCCACTAACCGGCAGTTCTTC. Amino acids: CASSFPSGATNRQFF.

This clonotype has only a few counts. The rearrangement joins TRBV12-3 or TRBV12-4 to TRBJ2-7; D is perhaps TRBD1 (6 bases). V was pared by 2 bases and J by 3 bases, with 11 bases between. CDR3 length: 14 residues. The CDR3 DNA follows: TGTGCCAGCAGTTTAACCTTGACAGGCTACGAGCAGTACTTC. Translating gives CASSLTLTGYEQYF.

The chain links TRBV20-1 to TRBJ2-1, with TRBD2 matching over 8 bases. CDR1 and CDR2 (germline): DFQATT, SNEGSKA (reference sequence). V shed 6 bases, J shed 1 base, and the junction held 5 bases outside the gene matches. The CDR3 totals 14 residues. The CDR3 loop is CSACSGTSYNEQFF. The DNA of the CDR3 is TGCAGTGCCTGTAGCGGGACGTCCTACAATGAGCAGTTCTTC.

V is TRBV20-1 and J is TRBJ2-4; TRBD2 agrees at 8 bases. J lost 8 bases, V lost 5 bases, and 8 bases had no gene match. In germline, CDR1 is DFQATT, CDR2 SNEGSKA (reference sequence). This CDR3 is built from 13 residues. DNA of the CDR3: TGCAGTGCTTCGGGGGGGTCTTCGGACATTCAGTACTTC. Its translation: CSASGGSSDIQYF.

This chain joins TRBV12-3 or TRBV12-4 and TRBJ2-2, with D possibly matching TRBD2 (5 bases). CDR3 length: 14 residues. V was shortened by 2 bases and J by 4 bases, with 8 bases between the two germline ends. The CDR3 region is CASSLTGSTGELFF. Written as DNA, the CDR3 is TGTGCCAGCAGTTTAACTGGGAGCACCGGGGAGCTGTTTTTT.

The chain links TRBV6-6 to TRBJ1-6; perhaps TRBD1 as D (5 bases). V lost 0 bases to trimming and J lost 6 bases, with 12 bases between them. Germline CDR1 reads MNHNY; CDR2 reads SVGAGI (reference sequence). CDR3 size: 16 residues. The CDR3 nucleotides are TGTGCCAGCAGTTACTCTACAGGTGTTCCTAATTCACCCCTCCACTTT. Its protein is CASSYSTGVPNSPLHF.

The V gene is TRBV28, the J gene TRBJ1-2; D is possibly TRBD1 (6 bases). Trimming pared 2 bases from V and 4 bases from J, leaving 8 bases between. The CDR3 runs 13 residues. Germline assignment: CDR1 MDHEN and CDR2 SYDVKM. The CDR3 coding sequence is TGTGCCAGCAGTTTAGGACAGTTCTATGGCTACACCTTC. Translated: CASSLGQFYGYTF.

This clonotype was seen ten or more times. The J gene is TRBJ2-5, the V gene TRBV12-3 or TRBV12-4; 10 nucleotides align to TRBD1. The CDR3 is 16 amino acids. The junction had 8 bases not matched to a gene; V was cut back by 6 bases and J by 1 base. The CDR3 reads CASRPGTGVLQETQYF. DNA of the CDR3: TGTGCCAGCAGGCCCGGGACAGGGGTTCTCCAAGAGACCCAGTACTTC.

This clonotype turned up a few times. CDR3 in DNA: TGTGCCAGCAGCTTCCTAATGGGTCAAGCCCTCCACTTT. It is translated as CASSFLMGQALHF. The chain joins TRBV7-9 to TRBJ1-6; D ambiguous. Per the germline V gene, CDR1 is SEHNR and CDR2 is FQNEAQ (reference sequence). The CDR3 is 13 residues long. Trimming stripped 3 bases from V and 14 bases from J, with 14 bases between.

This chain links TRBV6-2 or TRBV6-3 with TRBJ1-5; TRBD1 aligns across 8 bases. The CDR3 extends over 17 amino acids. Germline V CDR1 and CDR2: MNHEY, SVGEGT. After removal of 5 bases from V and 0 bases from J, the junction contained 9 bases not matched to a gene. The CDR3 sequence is CASSTAGGQDSNQPQHF. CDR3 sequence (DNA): TGTGCCAGCAGTACGGCTGGGGGACAGGATAGCAATCAGCCCCAGCATTTT.

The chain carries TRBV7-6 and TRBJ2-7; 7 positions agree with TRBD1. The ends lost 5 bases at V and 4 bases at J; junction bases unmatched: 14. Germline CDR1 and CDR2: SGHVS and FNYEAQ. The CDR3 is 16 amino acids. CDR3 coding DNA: TGTGCCAGCAGCCCCAGACAGGGCCGGCTAGGGTACGAGCAGTACTTC. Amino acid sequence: CASSPRQGRLGYEQYF.

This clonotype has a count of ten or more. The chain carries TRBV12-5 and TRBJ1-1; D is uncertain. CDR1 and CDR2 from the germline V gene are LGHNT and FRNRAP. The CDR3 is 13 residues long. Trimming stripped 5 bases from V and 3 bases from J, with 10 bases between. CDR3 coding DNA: TGTGCTAGTGGTCTTTCAGCATACACTGAAGCTTTCTTT. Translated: CASGLSAYTEAFF.

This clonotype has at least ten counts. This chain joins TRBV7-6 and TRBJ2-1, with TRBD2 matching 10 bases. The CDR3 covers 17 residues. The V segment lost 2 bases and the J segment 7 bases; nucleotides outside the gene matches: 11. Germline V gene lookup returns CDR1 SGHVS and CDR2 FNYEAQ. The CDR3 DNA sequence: TGTGCCAGCAGCTTATTTTCCCCGGGACTAGCGATAAATGAGCAGTTCTTC. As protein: CASSLFSPGLAINEQFF.

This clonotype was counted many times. This CDR3 is CASSYTGTVQDTQYF. CDR3 DNA: TGTGCCAGCAGTTACACAGGGACGGTCCAGGATACGCAGTATTTT. The chain combines TRBV6-2 or TRBV6-3 with TRBJ2-3; tentative D call: TRBD1 (6 bases). The germline V gene has CDR1 MNHEY and CDR2 SVGEGT. The CDR3 contains 15 residues. Trimming shortened V by 2 bases and J by 6 bases, and 15 bases separated the two germline ends.

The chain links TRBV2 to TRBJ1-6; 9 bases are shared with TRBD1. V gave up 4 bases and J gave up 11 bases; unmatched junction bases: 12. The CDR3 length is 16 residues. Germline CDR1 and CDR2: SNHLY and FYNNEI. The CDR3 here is CASSVRDRAYQPPLHF. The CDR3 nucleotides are TGTGCCAGCAGTGTAAGGGACAGGGCATATCAACCACCCCTCCACTTT.

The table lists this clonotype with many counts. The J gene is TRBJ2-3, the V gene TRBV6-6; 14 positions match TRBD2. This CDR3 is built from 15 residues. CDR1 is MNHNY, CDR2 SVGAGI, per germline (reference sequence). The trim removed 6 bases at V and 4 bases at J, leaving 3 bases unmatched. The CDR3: CASRGLAGVSDTQYF. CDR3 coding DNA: TGTGCCAGCAGGGGACTAGCGGGAGTGTCAGATACGCAGTATTTT.

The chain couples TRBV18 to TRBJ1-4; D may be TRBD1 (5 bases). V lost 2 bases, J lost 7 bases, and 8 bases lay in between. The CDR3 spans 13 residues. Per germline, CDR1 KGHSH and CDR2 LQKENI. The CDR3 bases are TGTGCCAGCTCACCAGGGGCGGGTGAAAAACTGTTTTTT. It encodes CASSPGAGEKLFF.

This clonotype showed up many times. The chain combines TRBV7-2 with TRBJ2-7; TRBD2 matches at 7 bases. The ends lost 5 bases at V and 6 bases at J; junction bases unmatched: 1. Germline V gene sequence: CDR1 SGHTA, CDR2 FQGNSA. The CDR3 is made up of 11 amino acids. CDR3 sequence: CASSRTSEQYF. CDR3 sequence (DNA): TGTGCCAGCAGCCGGACTAGCGAGCAGTACTTC.

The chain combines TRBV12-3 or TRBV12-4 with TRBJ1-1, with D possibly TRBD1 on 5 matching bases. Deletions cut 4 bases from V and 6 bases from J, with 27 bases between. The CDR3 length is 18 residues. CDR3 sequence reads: CASSYMGDFGGRRAEAFF. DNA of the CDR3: TGTGCCAGCAGTTACATGGGGGATTTCGGGGGAAGGAGAGCTGAAGCTTTCTTT.

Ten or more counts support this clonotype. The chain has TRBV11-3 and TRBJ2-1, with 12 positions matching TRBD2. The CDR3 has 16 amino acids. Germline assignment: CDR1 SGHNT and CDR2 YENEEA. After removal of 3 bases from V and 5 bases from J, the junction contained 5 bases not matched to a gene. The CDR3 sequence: CASSFGTSGWNNEQFF. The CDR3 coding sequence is TGTGCCAGCAGCTTTGGGACTAGCGGGTGGAACAATGAGCAGTTCTTC.